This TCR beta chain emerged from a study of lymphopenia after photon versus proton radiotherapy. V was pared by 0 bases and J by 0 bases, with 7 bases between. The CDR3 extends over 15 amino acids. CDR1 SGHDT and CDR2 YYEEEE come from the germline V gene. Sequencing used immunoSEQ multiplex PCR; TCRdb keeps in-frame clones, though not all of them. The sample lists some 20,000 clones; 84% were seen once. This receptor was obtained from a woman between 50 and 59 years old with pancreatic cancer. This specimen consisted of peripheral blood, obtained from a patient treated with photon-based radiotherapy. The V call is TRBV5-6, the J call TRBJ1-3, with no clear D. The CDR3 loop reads CASSLARRSGNTIYF. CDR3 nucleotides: TGTGCCAGCAGCTTGGCAAGACGCTCTGGAAACACCATATATTTT.